This TCR beta chain comes out of a study of identical twins. Whole-study findings and limits: The study based its conclusions on cross-sectional statistical analysis and did not follow the same donors.

Template switching, a step in the protocol, added a universal primer site, and cDNA carried unique molecular identifiers. MiXCR was run by TCRdb on the 5' RACE reads, yielding one entry per CDR3 protein. Among hundreds of thousands of distinct CDR3 sequences listed, roughly 6% were seen once. Many counts were recorded for this clonotype. Its antigen is not identified. Sequencing input: naive T cells sorted from blood. The clonotype comes from a man between 18 and 35 years old in good health.

The CDR3 loop reads CASSGTSGRWNEQFF. As DNA, the CDR3 is TGTGCCAGCAGTGGGACTAGCGGGAGGTGGAATGAGCAGTTCTTC. The genes are TRBV2 and TRBJ2-1; 14 nucleotides agree with TRBD2. This CDR3 has 15 residues. The germline V gene has CDR1 SNHLY and CDR2 FYNNEI. Trimming at V came to 4 bases and at J to 7 bases, leaving 3 bases not matched to a gene.